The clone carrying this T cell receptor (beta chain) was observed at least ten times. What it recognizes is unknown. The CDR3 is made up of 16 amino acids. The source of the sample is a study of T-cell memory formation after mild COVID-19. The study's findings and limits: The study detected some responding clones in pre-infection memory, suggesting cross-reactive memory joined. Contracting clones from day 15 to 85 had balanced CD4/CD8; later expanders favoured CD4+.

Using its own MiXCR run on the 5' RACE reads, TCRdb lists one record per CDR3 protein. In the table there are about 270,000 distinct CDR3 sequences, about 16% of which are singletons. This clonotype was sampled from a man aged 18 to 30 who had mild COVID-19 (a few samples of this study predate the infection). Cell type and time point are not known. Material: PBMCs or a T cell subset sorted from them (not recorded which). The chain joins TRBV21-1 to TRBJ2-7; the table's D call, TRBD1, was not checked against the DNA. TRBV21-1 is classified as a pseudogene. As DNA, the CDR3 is TGTGCCAGCAACCAGGGATGGGGGTTGCGTCCCTACGAGCAGTACTTC. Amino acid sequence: CASNQGWGLRPYEQYF.